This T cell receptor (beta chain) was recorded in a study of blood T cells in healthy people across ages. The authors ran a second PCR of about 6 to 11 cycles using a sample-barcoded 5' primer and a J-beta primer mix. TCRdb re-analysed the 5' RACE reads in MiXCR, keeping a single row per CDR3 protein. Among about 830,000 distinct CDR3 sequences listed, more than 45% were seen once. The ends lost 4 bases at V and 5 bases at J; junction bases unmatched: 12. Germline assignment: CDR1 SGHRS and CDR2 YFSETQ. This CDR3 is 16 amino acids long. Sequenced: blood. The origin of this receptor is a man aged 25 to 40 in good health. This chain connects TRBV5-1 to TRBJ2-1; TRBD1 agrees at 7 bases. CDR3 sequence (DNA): TGCGCCAGCAGCCCCCAATCCACCGGGACAGACAATGAGCAGTTCTTC. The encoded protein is CASSPQSTGTDNEQFF.